What follows are 18 T cell receptor beta chains derived from one specimen sequenced in a study of T cell responses to AZD1222 COVID-19 vaccine. Only in-frame clones appear in the TCRdb table, and some are missing; sequencing was by immunoSEQ multiplex PCR. The sample holds some 150,000 clones, over 90% seen once. The specimen was peripheral blood, collected 28 days after the second AZD1222 dose. The source is an adult who received the AZD1222 COVID-19 vaccine.

This rearrangement joins TRBV6-5 to TRBJ2-1; no clear D gene. This CDR3 region has 15 residues. Trimming left V 5 bases short and J 1 base short, with 12 bases between. Germline loops: CDR1 MNHEY, CDR2 SVGAGI. CDR3 residues: CASSRAQPSYNEQFF. The CDR3 DNA reads TGTGCCAGCAGTCGCGCCCAGCCATCCTACAATGAGCAGTTCTTC.

V usage is TRBV5-4 and J usage is TRBJ2-5; D uncertain. The CDR3 loop spans 11 amino acids. Trimming pared 2 bases from V and 4 bases from J, leaving 3 bases between. Per the germline V gene, CDR1 is SGHNT and CDR2 is YYREEE (reference sequence). The CDR3 loop reads CASSFGETQYF. CDR3 coding DNA: TGTGCCAGCAGCTTTGGAGAGACCCAGTACTTC.

J is TRBJ1-5 and V is TRBV7-8, with D tentatively TRBD1 (5 bases). The CDR3 spans 15 residues. In germline, CDR1 is SGHVS, CDR2 FQNEAQ. Trimming removed 1 base at V and 6 bases at J, with 13 bases between. The CDR3 DNA follows: TGTGCCAGCAGCTTAGAGGCAGGGTTTACTCAGCCCCAGCATTTT. It translates to CASSLEAGFTQPQHF.

The chain employs TRBV7-8 and TRBJ2-2, with TRBD2 matching 9 bases. This CDR3 has 17 amino acids. The junction had 3 bases not matched to a gene; V was cut back by 1 base and J by 0 bases. CDR1 is SGHVS and CDR2 is FQNEAQ in the germline V gene. The CDR3 DNA sequence: TGTGCCAGCAGCTTAGGGAGCGGGGGGCCGAACACCGGGGAGCTGTTTTTT. This translates into CASSLGSGGPNTGELFF.

The chain combines TRBV3-1 (or the pseudogene TRBV3-2) with TRBJ1-3, with D perhaps TRBD1 (5 bases). Germline V gene lookup returns CDR1 LGHDT and CDR2 YNNKEL (reference sequence). The CDR3 spans 16 residues. The V gene lost 3 bases and the J gene lost 0 bases, with 12 bases spanning the gap. Here the CDR3 DNA reads TGTGCCAGCAGCCACATCCGGGACCTCTCTGGAAACACCATATATTTT. Translated: CASSHIRDLSGNTIYF.

J is TRBJ2-4 and V is TRBV5-1; 10 bases agree with TRBD2. CDR1 SGHRS and CDR2 YFSETQ come from the germline V gene. V trimming: 0 bases; J trimming: 0 bases; junction bases outside the gene matches: 12. CDR3 length: 20 amino acids. This chain's CDR3 is CASSLDRTSGPMTAKNIQYF. CDR3 DNA: TGCGCCAGCAGCTTGGATCGGACTAGCGGCCCTATGACAGCCAAAAACATTCAGTACTTC. The complete variable domain, with remaining parts taken from reference TRBV5-1 and TRBJ2-4, reads KAGVTQTPRYLIKTRGQQVTLSCSPISGHRSVSWYQQTPGQGLQFLFEYFSETQRNKGNFPGRFSGRQFSNSRSEMNVSTLELGDSALYLCASSLDRTSGPMTAKNIQYFGAGTRLSVL.

The chain carries TRBV2 and TRBJ1-1, with 9 bases aligning to TRBD1. CDR3 length: 13 residues. Germline assignment: CDR1 SNHLY and CDR2 FYNNEI. The V segment lost 4 bases and the J segment 3 bases; nucleotides outside the gene matches: 0. CDR3 loop: CASSGQGDTEAFF. Written as DNA, the CDR3 is TGTGCCAGCAGTGGACAGGGGGACACTGAAGCTTTCTTT.

With respect to this clone: This sample includes further DNA sequences coding for the same CDR3. The chain joins TRBV2 to TRBJ1-2; TRBD1 agrees at 9 bases. CDR3 length: 15 amino acids. Germline values: CDR1 SNHLY, CDR2 FYNNEI. With V trimmed by 2 bases and J by 1 base, 2 bases remained unmatched. The CDR3 sequence: CASSEPGQGNYGYTF. CDR3 in DNA: TGTGCCAGCAGTGAACCGGGACAGGGTAACTATGGCTACACCTTC.

CDR3 coding DNA: TGCAGTGCTGGGGGCGGGAATGAGCAGTTCTTC. This sequence encodes CSAGGGNEQFF. The chain joins TRBV20-1 to TRBJ2-1, with D perhaps matching TRBD1 (6 bases). This CDR3 spans 11 amino acids. Germline V gene data show CDR1 as DFQATT and CDR2 as SNEGSKA (reference sequence). Between the trimmed V and J ends, which lost 5 bases and 7 bases, there was a span of 9 bases.

The chain links TRBV3-1 (or the pseudogene TRBV3-2) to TRBJ2-7, with 10 bases identical to TRBD2. CDR3 length: 15 amino acids. Germline V CDR1 and CDR2: LGHDT, YNNKEL (reference sequence). V shed 2 bases and J 0 bases; nucleotides not matched to a gene: 1. CDR3 loop: CASSQPSGSSYEQYF. The DNA of the CDR3 is TGTGCCAGCAGCCAACCTAGCGGGAGCTCCTACGAGCAGTACTTC.

The chain combines TRBV19 with TRBJ1-4; D unclear. The V gene lost 5 bases and the J gene lost 7 bases, with 8 bases spanning the gap. From germline, CDR1 is LNHDA and CDR2 SQIVND (reference sequence). CDR3 length: 12 amino acids. CDR3 sequence: CASSWWGEKLFF. As DNA, the CDR3 is TGTGCCAGTAGTTGGTGGGGTGAAAAACTGTTTTTT.

This chain links TRBV19 with TRBJ2-3; possibly TRBD1 for D (6 bases). Germline CDR1 LNHDA, CDR2 SQIVND (reference sequence). The CDR3 covers 15 residues. V lost 5 bases and J 3 bases, leaving 15 bases between the germline ends. CDR3 residues: CASSDLGANTDTQYF. CDR3 bases: TGTGCCAGTAGTGATTTGGGGGCGAATACAGATACGCAGTATTTT. Full variable domain (remainder filled in from reference TRBV19 and TRBJ2-3): DGGITQSPKYLFRKEGQNVTLSCEQNLNHDAMYWYRQDPGQGLRLIYYSQIVNDFQKGDIAEGYSVSREKKESFPLTVTSAQKNPTAFYLCASSDLGANTDTQYFGPGTRLTVL.

Only one count was recorded for this clone. The chain joins TRBV30 to TRBJ1-1; D might be TRBD1 (6 bases). CDR1 is GTSNPN and CDR2 is SVGIG in the germline V gene (reference sequence). The V and J ends lost 3 bases and 7 bases respectively, with 24 bases between them. The CDR3 is 16 residues long. CDR3 sequence reads: CAWRETGGGFGSEAFF. The CDR3 DNA sequence: TGTGCCTGGAGGGAGACAGGCGGGGGTTTTGGCAGTGAAGCTTTCTTT.

The rearrangement links TRBV10-2 to TRBJ2-2, with TRBD1 matching over 7 bases. V shed 0 bases, J shed 7 bases, and the junction held 2 bases outside the gene matches. CDR1 and CDR2 from the germline V gene are WSHSY and SAAADI. CDR3 length: 14 amino acids. The CDR3 is CASSESRDSGELFF. As DNA, the CDR3 is TGCGCCAGCAGTGAGTCGAGGGACAGCGGGGAGCTGTTTTTT.

The chain employs TRBV7-9 and TRBJ2-7, with D perhaps matching TRBD1 or TRBD2 (6 bases each). CDR3 size: 15 residues. Trimming pared 0 bases from V and 2 bases from J, leaving 11 bases between. CDR1 is SEHNR and CDR2 is FQNEAQ in the germline V gene (reference sequence). The CDR3 loop reads CASSLAEGGTYEQYF. Here the CDR3 DNA reads TGTGCCAGCAGCTTAGCGGAGGGGGGTACCTACGAGCAGTACTTC.

This clone came up once. V and J are TRBV12-3 or TRBV12-4 and TRBJ2-7; possibly TRBD2 for D (7 bases). V lost 5 bases, J lost 5 bases, and 10 bases lay in between. CDR3 length: 12 amino acids. DNA for the CDR3: TGTGCCAGCAGTCACGGGGGGCACGAGCAGTACTTC. Translating it yields CASSHGGHEQYF.

This clone was seen a single time. The CDR3 DNA reads TGTGCCAGCAGTTTATGGGTCGGTTCACCCCTCCACTTT. Translation: CASSLWVGSPLHF. The chain carries TRBV12-3 or TRBV12-4 and TRBJ1-6, with D unclear. The CDR3 runs to 13 residues. V lost 2 bases to trimming and J lost 9 bases, with 8 bases between them.

The table lists this clone with a count of one. The chain employs TRBV5-1 and TRBJ1-4; D is perhaps TRBD1 (5 bases). CDR3 length equals 14 residues. Deletions cut 0 bases from V and 6 bases from J, with 9 bases between. The V gene's germline CDR1 is SGHRS and CDR2 YFSETQ. For the CDR3, the DNA is TGCGCCAGCAGCTTGGGAGGGGTGGATGAAAAACTGTTTTTT. Its protein product is CASSLGGVDEKLFF.